The source of this T cell receptor (beta chain) is a study of blood T cells in healthy people across ages (dated by TCRdb to about 2015). For the study in its entirety: Template switching captured roughly one uniquely barcoded TCR beta cDNA molecule per two T cells in model experiments. Four age groups were formed from the donors: young (average about 15 years), middle-aged (just under 40), aged (approximately 60) and long-lived (less than 85). To avoid experimental bias, donors of different ages were randomly spread across the sequencing lanes. To track age-related changes in TCR beta repertoire diversity, the study relied on deep sequencing normalized with unique cDNA molecular identifiers. The study analyzed two additional independent replicas of 1 million unique cDNA reads from the same blood draw for two donors, one aged 18 to 30 and one aged 80 or older.

Including the terminal cysteine and phenylalanine, the CDR3 comprises 14 residues. Left in the record is the CDR3 DNA by itself, 42 bases read in frame from the first base. CDR1 and CDR2, per the germline V gene, are SGHRS and YFSETQ. The paper as a whole reports these results and caveats: The long-lived group showed more naive CD4+ T cells, fewer expanded clones and increased TCR diversity than the aged group, suggesting age selection. Observed TCR beta diversity per million T cells fell roughly linearly with age, and a significant reduction was already apparent by age roughly 41. Total diversity estimates from one million sequenced T cells were considered lower bounds and underestimates. Bulk unsorted PBMC profiling prevented conclusive comparison of naive and antigen-experienced compartments. Because donor CMV infection status was unknown, age-related changes in expanded clonotypes were potentially confounded. The percentage of naive T cells measured by flow cytometry correlated strongly with observed TCR beta diversity.

Donors were approximately 42 systemically healthy Caucasian individuals from Russia aged roughly 6 to 90 years. Each donor gave ten milliliters of peripheral blood, drawn into EDTA-treated Vacutainer tubes. Ficoll-Paque density-gradient centrifugation was used to isolate PBMCs, with at least 7 million per sample. Total RNA, at least 6 micrograms per sample, was extracted from PBMCs with Trizol reagent. For every donor, flow cytometry on a PBMC aliquot measured the percentage of naive CD45RAhigh/CD27high T cells. The library relied on 5' RACE. The data were produced on an Illumina HiSeq 2500. A second PCR of about 7 to 12 cycles was run with a J-beta primer mix and a sample-barcoded 5' primer. Each TCR beta cDNA molecule received a unique molecular identifier from a template-switch 5' adaptor carrying 12 random nucleotides. At least 2.5 million CDR3-containing paired-end reads were obtained from each sample. The Mint cDNA synthesis kit, primed by a TRBC-specific oligonucleotide, was used to synthesize first-strand cDNA from all RNA. After uracil-DNA glycosylase treatment, a first 18-cycle PCR used universal primers M1SS and BC2_uni_R on all cDNA. Processing in the source paper ran as follows. For normalization, 1 million high-quality reads were randomly selected from each sample, with every read carrying a distinct molecular identifier. Reads sharing molecular identifiers were discarded rather than binned into consensus sequences. CDR3 identification, clonotype clustering and error correction used MiTCR with a Q25 quality threshold and the strictest error-elimination algorithm. Lower-bound total TCR beta diversity was estimated with a nonparametric unseen species model using Euler transformation. The public reads were reprocessed in TCRdb via fastp at Q25 and MiXCR, keeping in-frame beta chains. When rows share a CDR3 protein, they turn into one entry using the most common DNA and genes. The V and J calls shown here were made by TCRdb, not taken from the authors' results. Counted in this sample were around 750,000 distinct CDR3 sequences; roughly 50% of them appeared once. The ten largest clones add up to 41% of the sample.

Concerning this clonotype: No antigen is known for it. No base qualities exist here, and no much larger clone lies one base off it.

The V gene is TRBV5-1 and the J gene is TRBJ2-7, with no D gene named confidently. The J call could be wrong; TRBJ2-5 is a better fit for the DNA end. This TCR derives from a man at least 80 years old in good health. Material: blood. CDR3 reads: CASSLAKGGETQYF. The nucleotide sequence reads as follows: TGCGCCAGCAGCTTGGCCAAGGGTGGGGAGACCCAGTACTTC.